What follows are 18 T cell receptor beta chains derived from one specimen sequenced in a study of T cell clonotyping in hematopoietic cell transplantation. Sequenced by immunoSEQ multiplex PCR; TCRdb stores in-frame clones only, minus some. The sample lists about 15,000 clones, about three fifths seen once, with more than 9% in the top ten. The sample comprised PBMCs. These TCRs come from a human donor who either received an allogeneic hematopoietic cell transplant for a myeloid malignancy or was a related donor (not recorded which). Some clones in this sample may be carry-over from other donors' samples.

The chain joins TRBV30 to TRBJ2-7; a weak D match, TRBD1 (5 bases). Looked up from germline, CDR1 is GTSNPN and CDR2 is SVGIG (reference sequence). V was trimmed by 2 bases and J by 5 bases, leaving 22 bases between them. The CDR3 is 16 amino acids. This CDR3 reads CAWSHRQLGPPHEQYF. CDR3 DNA: TGTGCCTGGAGTCATCGACAGTTGGGGCCCCCCCACGAGCAGTACTTC. The variable domain in full, completed from reference TRBV30 and TRBJ2-7, reads SQTIHQWPATLVQPVGSPLSLECTVEGTSNPNLYWYRQAAGRGLQLLFYSVGIGQISSEVPQNLSASRPQDRQFILSSKKLLLSDSGFYLCAWSHRQLGPPHEQYFGPGTRLTVT.

This clone came up once. V gene TRBV6-5 combines with J gene TRBJ2-5, with D possibly being TRBD1 (6 bases). This CDR3 region has 15 residues. V was pared by 5 bases and J by 1 base, with 14 bases between. From germline, CDR1 is MNHEY and CDR2 SVGAGI. CDR3 nucleotide sequence: TGTGCCAGCAGTACCCCGGGACAAACCCAAGAGACCCAGTACTTC. This translates into CASSTPGQTQETQYF.

V usage is TRBV5-6 and J usage is TRBJ2-2; 12 bases match TRBD2. CDR1 is SGHDT, CDR2 YYEEEE, per germline. Losses at the gene ends were 1 base for V and 8 bases for J; bases not matched to a gene: 12. The CDR3 length is 18 residues. The CDR3 sequence is CASSLSGAGLAGTGELFF. The CDR3 DNA reads TGTGCCAGCAGCTTGTCAGGGGCCGGACTAGCGGGGACGGGGGAGCTGTTTTTT.

The V call is TRBV30, the J call TRBJ1-1; unclear D gene. V lost 6 bases and J 5 bases, leaving 10 bases between the germline ends. Per germline, CDR1 GTSNPN and CDR2 SVGIG (reference sequence). The CDR3 length is 11 residues. The CDR3 is CACDKWTEAFF. The CDR3 DNA reads TGTGCCTGCGACAAGTGGACTGAAGCTTTCTTT.

DNA of the CDR3: TGTGCCAGCAGTGTGGGGGCTCGGTACGAGCAGTACTTC. It is translated as CASSVGARYEQYF. The chain couples TRBV2 to TRBJ2-7, with D perhaps TRBD1 (6 bases). Trimming pared 4 bases from V and 4 bases from J, leaving 11 bases between. CDR3 size: 13 residues. CDR1 is SNHLY, CDR2 FYNNEI, per germline.

This chain joins TRBV29-1 and TRBJ1-1, with unresolved D. This CDR3 has 11 residues. From germline, CDR1 is SQVTM and CDR2 ANQGSEA. V was cut by 6 bases and J by 10 bases, with 15 bases left in between. CDR3 in DNA: TGCAGCGTCCTCCTCTTAGGGAGAGCTTTCTTT. This translates into CSVLLLGRAFF.

This clone has only one observation. This chain links TRBV7-2 with TRBJ1-2; 8 nucleotides line up with TRBD1. Unmatched junction bases numbered 0, after V lost 1 base and J lost 5 bases. The CDR3 sequence is 13 residues long. The germline gives CDR1 SGHTA, CDR2 FQGNSA. CDR3 in amino acids: CASSLDRGYGYTF. CDR3 nucleotide sequence: TGTGCCAGCAGCTTAGACAGGGGGTATGGCTACACCTTC.

Only a few counts were recorded for this clone. The chain links TRBV11-3 to TRBJ1-1; TRBD1 matches at 7 bases. V lost 3 bases, J lost 0 bases, and 10 bases stayed unmatched. The germline CDR1 and CDR2 sequences are SGHNT and YENEEA. The CDR3 extends over 17 amino acids. The CDR3 DNA reads as TGTGCCAGCAGCTTTTGGACAGGCAAGAATTTGAACACTGAAGCTTTCTTT. Its protein product is CASSFWTGKNLNTEAFF.

The V gene is TRBV7-8, the J gene TRBJ1-5, with D unclear. The CDR3 loop spans 13 amino acids. V was clipped by 5 bases and J by 2 bases, with 7 bases between them. Germline values: CDR1 SGHVS, CDR2 FQNEAQ. CDR3 amino acids: CASSPSGNQPQHF. DNA for the CDR3: TGTGCCAGCAGCCCCTCGGGCAATCAGCCCCAGCATTTT. The variable domain in full, with the rest retrieved from reference TRBV7-8 and TRBJ1-5, is GAGVSQSPRYKVAKRGQDVALRCDPISGHVSLFWYQQALGQGPEFLTYFQNEAQLDKSGLPSDRFFAERPEGSVSTLKIQRTQQEDSAVYLCASSPSGNQPQHFGDGTRLSIL.

The chain couples TRBV9 to TRBJ2-2; 12 positions agree with TRBD2. CDR3 length: 14 amino acids. Germline lookup yields CDR1 SGDLS and CDR2 YYNGEE. Losses at the gene ends were 3 bases for V and 7 bases for J; bases not matched to a gene: 1. The CDR3 nucleotides are TGTGCCAGCAGCGCTAGCGGGAGGGTCGGGGAGCTGTTTTTT. Translating gives CASSASGRVGELFF. The entire variable domain, with the rest obtained from reference TRBV9 and TRBJ2-2, is as follows: DSGVTQTPKHLITATGQRVTLRCSPRSGDLSVYWYQQSLDQGLQFLIQYYNGEERAKGNILERFSAQQFPDLHSELNLSSLELGDSALYFCASSASGRVGELFFGEGSRLTVL.

This sequence joins TRBV30 and TRBJ2-7; possibly TRBD2 for D (6 bases). Looked up from germline, CDR1 is GTSNPN and CDR2 is SVGIG (reference sequence). The CDR3 runs to 12 residues. The V end was cut by 8 bases, the J end by 2 bases, with 13 bases between. CDR3 bases: TGTGCCGGCGGGGCGAATCCCTACGAGCAGTACTTC. Encoded protein: CAGGANPYEQYF. The full variable domain, in which reference TRBV30 and TRBJ2-7 provide the parts outside the CDR3, is SQTIHQWPATLVQPVGSPLSLECTVEGTSNPNLYWYRQAAGRGLQLLFYSVGIGQISSEVPQNLSASRPQDRQFILSSKKLLLSDSGFYLCAGGANPYEQYFGPGTRLTVT.

The chain combines TRBV7-2 with TRBJ2-3; 8 bases agree with TRBD2. Germline V gene sequence: CDR1 SGHTA, CDR2 FQGNSA. With 5 bases clipped from V and 2 bases from J, the junction kept 6 bases outside the gene matches. The CDR3 has 15 residues. The chain's CDR3 is CASSTTSGYTDTQYF. CDR3 bases: TGTGCCAGCAGCACCACTAGCGGATACACAGATACGCAGTATTTT.

The table lists this clone with a few counts. The chain is built from TRBV27 and TRBJ2-3, with 7 bases that match TRBD2. Germline CDR1 is MNHEY and CDR2 is SMNVEV (reference sequence). There are 16 residues in the CDR3. V lost 2 bases and J lost 3; bases outside the gene matches: 8. The CDR3 is CASSLGVGGGTDTQYF. The CDR3 DNA follows: TGTGCCAGCAGTTTAGGTGTGGGGGGAGGGACAGATACGCAGTATTTT.

The CDR3 loop reads CASSPVGSSVEQYF. DNA of the CDR3: TGTGCCAGCAGTCCAGTTGGGTCCTCGGTCGAGCAGTACTTC. The chain joins TRBV6-5 to TRBJ2-7; D call uncertain. V was cut by 5 bases and J by 6 bases, with 17 bases left in between. Germline values: CDR1 MNHEY, CDR2 SVGAGI. The CDR3 has 14 amino acids.

This sequence joins TRBV27 and TRBJ1-2; 8 bases line up with TRBD1. Germline V gives CDR1 MNHEY, CDR2 SMNVEV (reference sequence). J lost 3 bases, V lost 5 bases, and 14 bases had no gene match. CDR3 size: 17 residues. The CDR3 region is CASSPSRGQGGDYGYTF. The CDR3 bases are TGTGCCAGCAGTCCCTCTCGCGGACAGGGTGGGGACTATGGCTACACCTTC.

V gene TRBV27 combines with J gene TRBJ2-2; D unclear. Germline CDR1 is MNHEY and CDR2 is SMNVEV (reference sequence). This CDR3 contains 12 residues. V shed 7 bases and J shed 5 bases, with 8 bases lying between them. CDR3 nucleotide sequence: TGTGCCAGCAACGGCCGGACCGGGGAGCTGTTTTTT. The encoded protein is CASNGRTGELFF.

In regard to this clone: This CDR3 fails to terminate in the conserved phenylalanine or tryptophan, so it likely reflects a read error. The limits of the CDR3 on the DNA are not certain, so only TCRdb's listed CDR3 is given. The chain is built from TRBV30 and TRBJ1-1. The CDR3 length equals 11 residues, ends included. Germline loops: CDR1 GTSNPN, CDR2 SVGIG (reference sequence). The CDR3 loop reads CAWSGRLSALL.

The chain joins TRBV9 to TRBJ1-5, with 7 bases that match TRBD1. The CDR3 totals 15 residues. Germline CDR1 reads SGDLS; CDR2 reads YYNGEE. J gave up 0 bases and V 5 bases, and 5 bases lay outside the gene matches. The CDR3: CASSPGGNSNQPQHF. For the CDR3, the DNA is TGTGCCAGCAGTCCAGGGGGAAATAGCAATCAGCCCCAGCATTTT.